A single sample is the source of the 32 T cell receptor beta chains below, sequenced in a study of vaccination effects on CD4 cells after COVID-19. TCRdb keeps only in-frame clones here, not all; method: immunoSEQ multiplex PCR. The sample contains approximately 68,000 clones, under 80% of which appear only once. Their specific antigens are unknown. Prior to sequencing, the ViraFEST assay stimulated PBMC with viral peptide pools, which expanded the antigen-specific CD4+ T cells. Subsequent to a culture period of about nine days, CD4+ T cells were isolated. People in the vaccine group had not been infected with SARS-CoV-2 before, and their nucleocapsid antibodies were negative. Sequencing was performed on CD4+ T cells from PBMCs cultured with SARS-CoV-2 spike peptides, taken before COVID-19 vaccination. Every receptor here comes from a human donor who received a COVID-19 vaccine.

This clone was observed a single time. The chain links TRBV18 to TRBJ2-7; D is perhaps TRBD1 (5 bases). V was pared by 2 bases and J by 7 bases, with 9 bases between. The CDR3 runs 12 residues. Germline loops: CDR1 KGHSH, CDR2 LQKENI. The CDR3: CASSPGSGEQYV. The DNA of the CDR3 is TGTGCCAGCTCACCAGGGTCAGGGGAGCAGTACGTC.

This rearrangement joins TRBV6-1 to TRBJ2-2, with 7 nucleotides matching TRBD1. V lost 4 bases and J lost 3; bases outside the gene matches: 8. The CDR3 totals 16 residues. The germline V gene has CDR1 MNHNS and CDR2 SASEGT. The CDR3 loop reads CASSASRQGDTGELFF. CDR3 nucleotides: TGTGCCAGCAGTGCATCGAGACAGGGTGACACCGGGGAGCTGTTTTTT.

The V call is TRBV2, the J call TRBJ1-2, with TRBD1 matching over 9 bases. The J segment lost 4 bases and the V segment lost 4 bases, leaving 7 bases of the junction unmatched. Germline CDR1 is SNHLY and CDR2 is FYNNEI. The CDR3 runs to 15 residues. The CDR3 sequence: CASSGGQGGSYGYTF. The CDR3 nucleotides read TGTGCCAGCAGTGGGGGACAGGGAGGTAGCTATGGCTACACCTTC.

The J gene is TRBJ2-5, the V gene TRBV7-3; D might be TRBD1 or TRBD2, each matching 6 bases. There are 16 residues in the CDR3. CDR1 is SGHTA and CDR2 is FQGTGA in the germline V gene. Trimming pared 0 bases from V and 4 bases from J, leaving 15 bases between. This CDR3 reads CASSLTMYGGLETQYF. CDR3 bases: TGTGCCAGCAGCTTAACGATGTACGGGGGCCTAGAGACCCAGTACTTC.

The rearrangement joins TRBV7-3 to TRBJ2-1, with 8 bases lining up with TRBD2. The germline gives CDR1 SGHTA, CDR2 FQGTGA. This CDR3 spans 16 amino acids. The V and J ends lost 8 bases and 4 bases, in that order; junction bases with no gene match: 13. CDR3 sequence: CASGLWVAGSYNEQFF. The CDR3 DNA sequence: TGTGCCAGCGGTCTATGGGTAGCGGGGTCTTACAATGAGCAGTTCTTC.

This clone was observed a few times. The V call is TRBV19, the J call TRBJ1-2; 7 bases match TRBD1. The CDR3 has 13 amino acids. Germline lookup yields CDR1 LNHDA and CDR2 SQIVND (reference sequence). J lost 4 bases, V lost 6 bases, and 5 bases had no gene match. The CDR3 reads CASRTGSAYGYTF. The CDR3 nucleotides are TGTGCCAGTAGGACAGGGAGTGCCTATGGCTACACCTTC.

V usage is TRBV2 and J usage is TRBJ2-3; possibly TRBD2 for D (6 bases). This CDR3 is 15 amino acids long. Trimming stripped 7 bases from V and 0 bases from J, with 14 bases between. The germline gives CDR1 SNHLY, CDR2 FYNNEI. CDR3 region: CASINLAVSTDTQYF. CDR3 coding DNA: TGTGCCAGCATAAATTTAGCGGTGAGCACAGATACGCAGTATTTT.

The V and J genes are TRBV18 and TRBJ1-1; 12 bases agree with TRBD1. This CDR3 contains 18 residues. With V trimmed by 0 bases and J by 7 bases, 12 bases remained unmatched. Germline lookup yields CDR1 KGHSH and CDR2 LQKENI. CDR3 residues: CASSPPSGTGGLGGEAFF. CDR3 DNA sequence: TGTGCCAGCTCACCACCTTCGGGGACAGGGGGCCTCGGGGGTGAAGCTTTCTTT. The full variable domain, rest sourced from reference TRBV18 and TRBJ1-1, is NAGVMQNPRHLVRRRGQEARLRCSPMKGHSHVYWYRQLPEEGLKFMVYLQKENIIDESGMPKERFSAEFPKEGPSILRIQQVVRGDSAAYFCASSPPSGTGGLGGEAFFGQGTRLTVV.

The chain couples TRBV30 to TRBJ2-3; 7 bases match TRBD1. CDR1 and CDR2 (germline): GTSNPN, SVGIG (reference sequence). The junction had 12 bases not matched to a gene; V was cut back by 6 bases and J by 0 bases. This CDR3 spans 16 amino acids. The CDR3 sequence is CACELGQRTSTDTQYF. In DNA, the CDR3 is TGTGCCTGCGAACTGGGACAGCGAACTAGCACAGATACGCAGTATTTT.

The chain couples TRBV6-1 to TRBJ1-2; no definite D call. With 2 bases removed from V and 0 bases from J, the gap between germline ends came to 4 bases. This CDR3 region has 13 residues. Germline V gene sequence: CDR1 MNHNS, CDR2 SASEGT. The CDR3 nucleotides are TGTGCCAGCAGTGAAAACCCTAACTATGGCTACACCTTC. Its translation is CASSENPNYGYTF.

The V and J genes are TRBV12-3 or TRBV12-4 and TRBJ1-1, with D perhaps matching TRBD1 (6 bases). The CDR3 sequence is 13 residues long. V was shortened by 4 bases and J by 11 bases, with 17 bases between the two germline ends. Written as DNA, the CDR3 is TGTGCCAGCAGTTGGGACACCTCAACGGTGGCTTTCTTT. This sequence encodes CASSWDTSTVAFF.

This sequence joins TRBV5-8 and TRBJ2-5; the D is unclear. Germline CDR1 SGHTS, CDR2 YDEGEE. The ends were cut back, 0 bases at V and 6 bases at J, with 15 bases in the middle. This CDR3 is built from 15 residues. The CDR3 sequence: CASSLGLTDSKTQYF. The CDR3 DNA is TGTGCCAGCAGCTTGGGTCTGACCGACTCCAAGACCCAGTACTTC.

V is TRBV28 and J is TRBJ1-3; a weak D match, TRBD1 (6 bases). Between the trimmed V and J ends, which lost 3 bases and 1 base, there was a span of 10 bases. Germline V gene data show CDR1 as MDHEN and CDR2 as SYDVKM. The CDR3 has 15 residues. Written as DNA, the CDR3 is TGTGCCAGCAGTTTCGCACAGGGTTCTGGAAACACCATATATTTT. Amino acids: CASSFAQGSGNTIYF.

The chain uses TRBV13 and TRBJ1-1; the D is unclear. The V end was cut by 5 bases, the J end by 1 base, with 11 bases between. Germline lookup yields CDR1 PRHDT and CDR2 FYEKMQ (reference sequence). The CDR3 extends over 14 amino acids. The CDR3 sequence: CASSRTQGNTEAFF. The CDR3 DNA reads as TGTGCCAGCAGCCGCACCCAAGGGAACACTGAAGCTTTCTTT.

Turning to this clone: A junction boundary mismatches the germline segment, possibly from a read error. The chain joins TRBV7-9 to TRBJ1-2, with D possibly TRBD1 on 5 matching bases. The CDR3 extends over 11 amino acids. The germline V gene has CDR1 SEHNR and CDR2 FQNEAQ (reference sequence). The CDR3 sequence is CASSQGARVYF. CDR3 sequence (DNA): TGTGCCAGCAGCCAAGGGGCCAGGGTCTACTTC. Full variable domain (outside the CDR3, taken from reference TRBV7-9 and TRBJ1-2): DTGVSQNPRHKITKRGQNVTFRCDPISEHNRLYWYRQTLGQGPEFLTYFQNEAQLEKSRLLSDRFSAERPKGSFSTLEIQRTEQGDSAMYLCASSQGARVYFGSGTRLTVV.

The chain recombines TRBV25-1 with TRBJ1-1, with D hard to call. Germline loops: CDR1 MGHDK, CDR2 SYGVNS. The CDR3 loop spans 14 amino acids. V was cut by 3 bases and J by 2 bases, with 10 bases left in between. CDR3 DNA sequence: TGTGCCAGCAGTGACCCCGCCGGAAACACTGAAGCTTTCTTT. Its protein product is CASSDPAGNTEAFF.

Ten or more counts support this clone. The chain has TRBV30 and TRBJ1-5; tentatively, D is TRBD1 (6 bases). The V gene's germline CDR1 is GTSNPN and CDR2 SVGIG (reference sequence). Trimming removed 1 base at V and 7 bases at J, with 14 bases between. The CDR3 is 14 amino acids. CDR3 nucleotides: TGTGCCTGGAGTGAACTCAGGGGTGGCCAGCCCCAGCATTTT. Translation gives CAWSELRGGQPQHF.

The V and J genes are TRBV10-3 and TRBJ1-5; TRBD1 agrees at 7 bases. The V gene's germline CDR1 is ENHRY and CDR2 SYGVKD. CDR3 length equals 13 residues. J was trimmed by 7 bases and V by 6 bases; bases with no gene match: 6. The DNA for the CDR3 is TGTGCCATCAGCGAGACAGGGTACCAGCCCCAGCATTTT. Amino acids: CAISETGYQPQHF.

This sequence joins TRBV7-2 and TRBJ1-2; D uncertain. The CDR3 consists of 14 residues. The V gene's germline CDR1 is SGHTA and CDR2 FQGNSA. Trimming took off 5 bases at V and 1 base at J, with 11 bases between the two ends. The CDR3 sequence is CASSLVGSNYGYTF. The CDR3 DNA follows: TGTGCCAGCAGCCTCGTCGGCAGTAACTATGGCTACACCTTC. The full variable domain, with the rest looked up from reference TRBV7-2 and TRBJ1-2, is GAGVSQSPSNKVTEKGKDVELRCDPISGHTALYWYRQSLGQGLEFLIYFQGNSAPDKSGLPSDRFSAERTGGSVSTLTIQRTQQEDSAVYLCASSLVGSNYGYTFGSGTRLTVV.

The chain carries TRBV7-3 and TRBJ2-5, with 8 bases fitting TRBD2. The CDR3 length is 15 residues. Per germline, CDR1 SGHTA and CDR2 FQGTGA. J lost 5 bases, V lost 5 bases, and 10 bases had no gene match. CDR3 bases: TGTGCCAGCAGCCAAATTACGGGGGGGGTGGAGACCCAGTACTTC. As protein: CASSQITGGVETQYF.

V usage is TRBV10-3 and J usage is TRBJ2-3, with D unclear. Germline V gene sequence: CDR1 ENHRY, CDR2 SYGVKD. The CDR3 is 14 residues long. V lost 0 bases to trimming and J lost 5 bases, with 9 bases between them. In nucleotides, the CDR3 is TGTGCCATCAGTGAGTCGGCCAACTTAGATACGCAGTATTTT. Translating it yields CAISESANLDTQYF.

The chain couples TRBV5-1 to TRBJ2-1, with D possibly TRBD1 on 7 matching bases. CDR1 SGHRS and CDR2 YFSETQ come from the germline V gene. The CDR3 extends over 14 amino acids. V gave up 4 bases and J gave up 10 bases, with 18 bases separating them. CDR3: CASSLGTQGREQFF. DNA of the CDR3: TGCGCCAGCAGCCTAGGGACACAGGGGAGGGAGCAGTTCTTC.

The chain couples TRBV12-3 or TRBV12-4 to TRBJ1-2; TRBD1 is a possible D gene (5 bases). The CDR3 runs to 13 residues. Trimming removed 3 bases from V and 3 bases from J, with 8 bases in between. The CDR3 nucleotides are TGTGCCAGCAGTTTTGAGGGGCACTATGGCTACACCTTC. As protein: CASSFEGHYGYTF.

This clone was picked up one time. The genes are TRBV7-3 and TRBJ2-3; D is uncertain. The CDR3 sequence is 15 residues long. CDR1 and CDR2 (germline): SGHTA, FQGTGA. V shed 8 bases and J shed 0 bases, with 15 bases lying between them. The CDR3 bases are TGTGCCAGCTCGCAAGGGATCTTGAGCACAGATACGCAGTATTTT. This translates into CASSQGILSTDTQYF.

V is TRBV30 and J is TRBJ1-2; D perhaps matches TRBD1 (5 bases). Trimming pared 0 bases from V and 8 bases from J, leaving 13 bases between. CDR1 and CDR2 from the germline V gene are GTSNPN and SVGIG (reference sequence). The CDR3 runs to 13 residues. The CDR3 DNA sequence: TGTGCCTGGAGTGTAATACGGGCAGGGGGCTACACCTTC. Translating gives CAWSVIRAGGYTF.

This clone was detected only once. The chain carries TRBV18 and TRBJ1-2; D unresolved. This CDR3 is built from 14 residues. Germline CDR1 is KGHSH and CDR2 is LQKENI. Trimming removed 1 base from V and 3 bases from J, with 9 bases in between. CDR3 sequence (DNA): TGTGCCAGCTCACCACAGGGTAGCGACTATGGCTACACCTTC. It translates to CASSPQGSDYGYTF.

The rearrangement links TRBV7-2 to TRBJ1-4; D is possibly TRBD1 (6 bases). Trimming pared 5 bases from V and 5 bases from J, leaving 9 bases between. This CDR3 has 13 amino acids. Germline CDR1 is SGHTA and CDR2 is FQGNSA. CDR3 sequence (DNA): TGTGCCAGCAGCGCCGACAGGAATGAAAAACTGTTTTTT. This translates into CASSADRNEKLFF.

In this sample, this clone turned up once. This chain joins TRBV5-4 and TRBJ2-1; D ambiguous. Germline lookup yields CDR1 SGHNT and CDR2 YYREEE (reference sequence). CDR3 length: 16 residues. Trimming pared 4 bases from V and 4 bases from J, leaving 18 bases between. For the CDR3, the DNA is TGTGCCAGCAGCCGGAGTTTGGGAATCACTTACAATGAGCAGTTCTTC. This codes for CASSRSLGITYNEQFF. The full variable domain, in which reference TRBV5-4 and TRBJ2-1 provide the parts outside the CDR3, is ETGVTQSPTHLIKTRGQQVTLRCSSQSGHNTVSWYQQALGQGPQFIFQYYREEENGRGNFPPRFSGLQFPNYSSELNVNALELDDSALYLCASSRSLGITYNEQFFGPGTRLTVL.

The chain joins TRBV30 to TRBJ2-5; D is ambiguous. The CDR3 totals 13 residues. V dropped 0 bases and J dropped 5 bases, with 10 bases sitting between them. Germline CDR1 and CDR2: GTSNPN and SVGIG (reference sequence). The CDR3 protein is CAWSVSVGETQYF. In nucleotides, the CDR3 is TGTGCCTGGAGTGTATCTGTCGGGGAGACCCAGTACTTC.

This clone appeared once. The chain couples TRBV5-5 to TRBJ2-7; TRBD1 aligns across 8 bases. In germline, CDR1 is SGHKS, CDR2 YYEKEE (reference sequence). The CDR3 loop spans 16 amino acids. The ends lost 4 bases at V and 5 bases at J; junction bases unmatched: 14. CDR3 loop: CASSPRRDWTGNEQYV. DNA of the CDR3: TGTGCCAGCAGCCCACGACGAGACTGGACAGGGAACGAGCAGTACGTC.

The chain joins TRBV5-1 to TRBJ1-6; possible D gene TRBD1, 6 bases. The CDR3 length is 15 residues. Trimming removed 0 bases from V and 6 bases from J, with 10 bases in between. Looked up from germline, CDR1 is SGHRS and CDR2 is YFSETQ. The CDR3 loop reads CASSLGGRTNSPLHF. The CDR3 DNA reads as TGCGCCAGCAGCTTGGGGGGGCGGACTAATTCACCCCTCCACTTT.

Worth noting for this clone: Other DNA sequences from this sample encode an identical CDR3 as well. The V call is TRBV10-3, the J call TRBJ1-1; D is uncertain. V was trimmed by 5 bases and J by 0 bases, leaving 7 bases between them. The germline V gene encodes CDR1 ENHRY and CDR2 SYGVKD. The CDR3 extends over 13 amino acids. This CDR3 reads CAISSGLNTEAFF. CDR3 coding DNA: TGTGCCATCAGTTCTGGACTGAACACTGAAGCTTTCTTT.